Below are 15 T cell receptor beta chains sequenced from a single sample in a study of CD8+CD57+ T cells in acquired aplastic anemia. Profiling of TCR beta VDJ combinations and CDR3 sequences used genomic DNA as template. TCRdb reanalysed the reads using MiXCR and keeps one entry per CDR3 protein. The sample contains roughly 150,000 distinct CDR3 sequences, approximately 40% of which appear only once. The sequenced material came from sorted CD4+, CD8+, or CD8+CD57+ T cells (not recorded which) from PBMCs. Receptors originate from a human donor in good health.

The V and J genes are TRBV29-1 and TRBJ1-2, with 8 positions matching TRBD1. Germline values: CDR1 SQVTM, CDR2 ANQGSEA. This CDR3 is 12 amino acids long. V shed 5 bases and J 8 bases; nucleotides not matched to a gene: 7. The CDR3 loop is CSVYGQGNGYTF. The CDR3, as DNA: TGCAGCGTTTACGGACAGGGTAACGGCTACACCTTC.

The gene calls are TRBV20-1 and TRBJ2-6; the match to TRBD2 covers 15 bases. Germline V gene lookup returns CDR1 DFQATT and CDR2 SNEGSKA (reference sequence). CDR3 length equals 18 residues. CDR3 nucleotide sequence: TGCAGAGTCCTGGGACTAGCGGGAGGCTTCTCTGGGGCCAACGTCCTGACTTTC. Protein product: CRVLGLAGGFSGANVLTF.

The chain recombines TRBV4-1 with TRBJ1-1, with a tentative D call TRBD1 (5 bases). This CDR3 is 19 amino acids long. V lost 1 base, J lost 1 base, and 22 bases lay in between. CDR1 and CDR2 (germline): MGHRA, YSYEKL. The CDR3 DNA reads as TGCGCCAGCAGCCAAGTATTTGGGTCTAGCGGGGGTTCGAACACTGAAGCTTTCTTT. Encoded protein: CASSQVFGSSGGSNTEAFF.

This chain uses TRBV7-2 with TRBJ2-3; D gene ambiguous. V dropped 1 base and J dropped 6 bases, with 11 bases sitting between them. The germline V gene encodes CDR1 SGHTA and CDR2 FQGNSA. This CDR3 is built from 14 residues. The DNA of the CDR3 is TGTGCCAGCAGCTTAGGACTTAGTTGGGATACGCAGTATTTT. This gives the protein CASSLGLSWDTQYF.

The CDR3 is CSVELAGFSYEQYF. DNA of the CDR3: TGCAGCGTTGAGTTAGCAGGATTCTCCTACGAGCAGTACTTC. This chain uses TRBV29-1 with TRBJ2-7, with D unclear. The CDR3 extends over 14 amino acids. Per germline, CDR1 SQVTM and CDR2 ANQGSEA. V dropped 3 bases and J dropped 0 bases, with 12 bases sitting between them.

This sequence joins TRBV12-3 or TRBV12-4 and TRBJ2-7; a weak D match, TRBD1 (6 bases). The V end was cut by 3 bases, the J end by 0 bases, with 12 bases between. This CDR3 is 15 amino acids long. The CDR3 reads CASSFNRDVSYEQYF. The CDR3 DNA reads TGTGCCAGCAGTTTCAACAGGGACGTCTCCTACGAGCAGTACTTC.

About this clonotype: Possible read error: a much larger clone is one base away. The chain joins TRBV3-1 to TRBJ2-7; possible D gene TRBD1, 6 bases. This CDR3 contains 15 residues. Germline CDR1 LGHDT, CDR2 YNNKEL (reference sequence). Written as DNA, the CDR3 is TGTGCCAGCGGCCAAGACTACAGGGCAACCGCCGAGCAGTACTTC. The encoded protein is CASGQDYRATAEQYF.

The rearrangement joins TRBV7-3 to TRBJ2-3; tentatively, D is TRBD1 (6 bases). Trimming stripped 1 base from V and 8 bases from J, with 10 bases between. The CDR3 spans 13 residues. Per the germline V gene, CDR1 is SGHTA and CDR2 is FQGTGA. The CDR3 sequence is CASSLILQGTQYF. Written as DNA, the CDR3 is TGTGCCAGCAGCTTAATCTTACAGGGTACGCAGTATTTT.

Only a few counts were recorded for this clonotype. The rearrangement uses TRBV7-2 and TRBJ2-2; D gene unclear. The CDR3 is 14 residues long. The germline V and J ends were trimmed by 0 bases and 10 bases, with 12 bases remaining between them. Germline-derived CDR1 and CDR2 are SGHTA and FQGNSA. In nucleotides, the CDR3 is TGTGCCAGCAGCTTAGCGACCGCGATTGAGGAGCTGTTTTTT. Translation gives CASSLATAIEELFF.

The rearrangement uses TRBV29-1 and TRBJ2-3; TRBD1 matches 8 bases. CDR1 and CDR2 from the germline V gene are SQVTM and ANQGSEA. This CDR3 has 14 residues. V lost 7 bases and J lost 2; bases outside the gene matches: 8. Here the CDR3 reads CSGGTGLFTDTQYF. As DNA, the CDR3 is TGCAGCGGGGGGACAGGCCTATTCACAGATACGCAGTATTTT.

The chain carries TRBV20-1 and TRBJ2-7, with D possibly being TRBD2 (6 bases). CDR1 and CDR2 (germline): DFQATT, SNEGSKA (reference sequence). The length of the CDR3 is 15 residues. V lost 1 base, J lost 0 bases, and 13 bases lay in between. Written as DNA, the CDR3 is TGCAGTGCTAGAGGGCTAGCGAGCAGCTCCTACGAGCAGTACTTC. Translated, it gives CSARGLASSSYEQYF.

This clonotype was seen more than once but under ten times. Here the CDR3 reads CASSRGVGYGYTF. CDR3 nucleotides: TGTGCCAGTTCAAGGGGGGTTGGCTATGGCTACACCTTC. The chain carries TRBV19 and TRBJ1-2, with D possibly being TRBD1 (6 bases). The length of the CDR3 is 13 residues. The V gene lost 8 bases and the J gene lost 4 bases, with 14 bases spanning the gap. The germline CDR1 and CDR2 sequences are LNHDA and SQIVND (reference sequence).

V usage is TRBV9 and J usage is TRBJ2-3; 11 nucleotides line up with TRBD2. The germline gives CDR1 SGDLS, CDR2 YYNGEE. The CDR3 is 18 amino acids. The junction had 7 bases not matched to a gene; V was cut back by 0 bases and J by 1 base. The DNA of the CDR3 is TGTGCCAGCAGCGTAGAGAGGGGGGGACTAGCGGGCACAGATACGCAGTATTTT. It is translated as CASSVERGGLAGTDTQYF. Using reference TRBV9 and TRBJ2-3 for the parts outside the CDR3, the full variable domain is DSGVTQTPKHLITATGQRVTLRCSPRSGDLSVYWYQQSLDQGLQFLIQYYNGEERAKGNILERFSAQQFPDLHSELNLSSLELGDSALYFCASSVERGGLAGTDTQYFGPGTRLTVL.

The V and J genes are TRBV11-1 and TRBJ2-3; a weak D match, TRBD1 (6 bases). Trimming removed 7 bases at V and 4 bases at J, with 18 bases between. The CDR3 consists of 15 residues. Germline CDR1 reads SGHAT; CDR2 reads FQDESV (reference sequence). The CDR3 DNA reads TGTGCCAGCATCCTTTTACAGGGATACGCAGATACGCAGTATTTT. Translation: CASILLQGYADTQYF.

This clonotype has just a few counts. The CDR3 sequence is CASSYGRRVAGAYETQYF. CDR3 in DNA: TGTGCCAGCAGTTACGGACGACGGGTAGCGGGAGCTTATGAGACCCAGTACTTC. This chain connects TRBV28 to TRBJ2-5; 9 bases line up with TRBD2. The length of the CDR3 is 18 residues. Germline V gene data show CDR1 as MDHEN and CDR2 as SYDVKM. V was pared by 4 bases and J by 5 bases, with 17 bases of the junction left unmatched.